This is a list of T cell receptor beta chains from one sample in a study of T cell changes during pregnancy in multiple sclerosis. Sequenced by immunoSEQ multiplex PCR; TCRdb stores in-frame clones only, minus some. The sample lists 35,000 to 55,000 clones; nearly 95% were seen once. The specimen was peripheral blood, collected in the third trimester of pregnancy. These receptor sequences come from a female donor with multiple sclerosis, enrolled in a pregnancy study. Each CDR3 is given with its conserved first and last residue. A D gene is named only where the DNA matches it firmly. Some rows mark clone size as missing; the rest say once, few, many or name a class of expanded clone.

TRBD2	-	TRBV6-1	TRBJ2-1	TGTGCCAGCAGTGAAGCGCGACTAGCGGAGCAGTTCTTC	CASSEARLAEQFF
-	-	TRBV7-9	TRBJ2-1	TGTGCCAGCAGCTTAAGACCATCGAGGTTGCAAAGCTCCTACAATGAGCAGTTCTTC	CASSLRPSRLQSSYNEQFF
TRBD2	-	TRBV28	TRBJ2-1	TGTGCCAGCAGTTTGAGCCTAGCGGGAGGTCTTACGATAGCGCAGTTCTTC	CASSLSLAGGLTIAQFF
TRBD2	-	TRBV9	TRBJ2-7	TGTGCCCGCAGGGTCGGGGCGGGAGAATCCTACGAGCAGTACTTC	CARRVGAGESYEQYF
-	-	TRBV7-2	TRBJ1-3	TGTGCCAGCAAGGGGGATGACAGGAGAGGAAACACCATATATTTT	CASKGDDRRGNTIYF
TRBD2	-	TRBV5-5	TRBJ2-1	TGTGCCAGCAGCGCGAGCGGGAGGGCCTACAATGAGCAGTTCTTC	CASSASGRAYNEQFF
-	-	TRBV7-2	TRBJ2-1	TGTGCCAGCAGCTTCCTCAATATCCTAGGCAATGAGCAGTTCTTC	CASSFLNILGNEQFF
TRBD2	-	TRBV12-5	TRBJ2-1	TGTGCTAGTGGTTCGAACGTAGCGGGAGGGCCGGTCAATGAGCAGTTCTTC	CASGSNVAGGPVNEQFF
-	-	TRBV19	TRBJ1-1	TGTGCCAGTAGTATATGGACAGATGGTACTGAAGCTTTCTTT	CASSIWTDGTEAFF
TRBD1	-	TRBV18	TRBJ2-4	TGTGCCAGCTCACCAAGGCAGGGGGCCAACATTCAGTACTTC	CASSPRQGANIQYF
TRBD1	once	TRBV7-9	TRBJ2-7	TGTGCCAGCAGCATAAACAGGGGCCTCTACGAGCAGTACTTC	CASSINRGLYEQYF
TRBD2	-	TRBV13	TRBJ2-3	TGTGCCACCGATAGCGGGAGTATTTTAGATACGCAGTATTTT	CATDSGSILDTQYF
TRBD2	-	TRBV9	TRBJ2-1	TGTGCCAGCAGCGTAGGGGGACTAGGCGGGAATGAGCAGTTCTTC	CASSVGGLGGNEQFF
-	-	TRBV4-3	TRBJ1-3	TGCGCCAGCAGCCAAGCGGTGAACTCTGGAAACACCATATATTTT	CASSQAVNSGNTIYF
-	-	TRBV30	TRBJ2-5	TGTGCCTGGAATATTAACCAAGAGACCCAGTACTTC	CAWNINQETQYF
TRBD2	-	TRBV9	TRBJ2-1	TGTGCCAGCAGCGCCCTTACACTAGCGGGAGAGTACAATGAGCAGTTCTTC	CASSALTLAGEYNEQFF
TRBD1	-	TRBV19	TRBJ1-5	TGTGCCAGTAGGAACAGGGGGCTCGATAGCAATCAGCCCCAGCATTTT	CASRNRGLDSNQPQHF
TRBD2	-	TRBV27	TRBJ2-1	TGTGCCAGCAGTTCACCGGGACTAGCGGCATACAATGAGCAGTTCTTC	CASSSPGLAAYNEQFF